The 17 T cell receptor beta chains listed next were all sequenced from one sample in a study of shared clonotypes between healthy human individuals (dated by TCRdb to between 2020 and 2021). The library came from the immunoSEQ multiplex PCR assay. TCRdb provides this immuneACCESS table in a form limited to in-frame rearrangements. Some clones are lacking; in checked studies, under half of them reflect an unresolved V gene, and why the rest are absent is not known. For this sample the table gives about 2.4 million clones, of which 80% to 95% were detected only once. The leading ten clones occupy approximately 0.36% of the sample. Source material: naive CD4+ T cells from PBMCs. What the cell subset or site label conveys for this sample: CD45RA+ positively selected. These receptors were collected from a man aged 18 to 29 in good health. Some clones in this sample may be carry-over from other donors' samples.

This clone was detected a few times. V and J are TRBV10-3 and TRBJ1-1; D is ambiguous. The CDR3 is made up of 12 amino acids. V was shortened by 3 bases and J by 5 bases, with 7 bases between the two germline ends. Germline V lookup: CDR1 ENHRY, CDR2 SYGVKD. The CDR3 DNA is TGTGCCATCAGTGAAGCGGGAACTGAAGCTTTCTTT. This sequence encodes CAISEAGTEAFF.

The chain combines TRBV9 with TRBJ2-7; no clear D. The V gene's germline CDR1 is SGDLS and CDR2 YYNGEE. The CDR3 contains 16 residues. Trimming took off 4 bases at V and 5 bases at J, with 22 bases between the two ends. The CDR3 nucleotides are TGTGCCAGCAGCCAGAGCGCAGGCCACAACGCGCACGAGCAGTACTTC. Its protein product is CASSQSAGHNAHEQYF.

This chain connects TRBV2 to TRBJ2-5; TRBD1 matches at 8 bases. The CDR3 is 14 residues long. V gave up 7 bases and J gave up 4 bases; unmatched junction bases: 8. Germline V gene lookup returns CDR1 SNHLY and CDR2 FYNNEI. The CDR3 spells CASNRQGSGETQYF. Written as DNA, the CDR3 is TGTGCCAGCAACCGACAGGGGTCAGGAGAGACCCAGTACTTC.

The chain combines TRBV30 with TRBJ1-5; D is perhaps TRBD1 (5 bases). This CDR3 comprises 14 residues. The V end was cut by 2 bases, the J end by 11 bases, with 19 bases between. Germline V gene data show CDR1 as GTSNPN and CDR2 as SVGIG (reference sequence). The DNA of the CDR3 is TGTGCCTGGAGTCCCCTCTCAGGGTTGGTAGCCCAGCATTTT. As protein: CAWSPLSGLVAQHF.

J is TRBJ2-6 and V is TRBV27; D ambiguous. This CDR3 comprises 18 residues. The germline CDR1 and CDR2 sequences are MNHEY and SMNVEV (reference sequence). The ends were cut back, 3 bases at V and 0 bases at J, with 15 bases in the middle. The CDR3 DNA sequence: TGTGCCAGCAGTTTTAGGGCAACGGAGAGCTCTGGGGCCAACGTCCTGACTTTC. Translation gives CASSFRATESSGANVLTF.

The chain combines TRBV6-5 with TRBJ1-2, with TRBD1 as a possible D gene (5 bases). Trimming took off 5 bases at V and 2 bases at J, with 9 bases between the two ends. The CDR3 has 13 amino acids. CDR1 is MNHEY, CDR2 SVGAGI, per germline. The CDR3 sequence is CASSRGFNYGYTF. The CDR3 DNA is TGTGCCAGCAGTAGGGGCTTCAACTATGGCTACACCTTC.

This rearrangement joins TRBV27 to TRBJ2-7; 7 bases are shared with TRBD1. This CDR3 has 15 residues. J was trimmed by 3 bases and V by 2 bases; bases with no gene match: 7. Per germline, CDR1 MNHEY and CDR2 SMNVEV (reference sequence). The CDR3 here is CASSLRGQGDYEQYF. CDR3 nucleotide sequence: TGTGCCAGCAGTTTAAGGGGTCAGGGGGACTACGAGCAGTACTTC.

Turning to this clone: At the DNA level, this CDR3 is encoded by other sequences in the same sample as well. The chain joins TRBV15 to TRBJ1-5, with TRBD1 matching over 10 bases. The CDR3 runs to 15 residues. Germline loops: CDR1 LNHNV, CDR2 YYDKDF (reference sequence). CDR3 loop: CATSRDRGPNQPQHF. The CDR3 DNA reads as TGTGCAACCTCCCGGGACAGGGGCCCCAATCAGCCCCAGCATTTT.

The rearrangement joins TRBV4-1 to TRBJ2-3; 13 bases fit TRBD2. The trim removed 0 bases at V and 6 bases at J, leaving 12 bases unmatched. The CDR3 has 19 amino acids. The germline gives CDR1 MGHRA, CDR2 YSYEKL. In DNA form, the CDR3 reads TGCGCCAGCAGCCAAGATAAACTAGCGGGAGGGCCCATAGGGGATACGCAGTATTTT. Its protein product is CASSQDKLAGGPIGDTQYF.

The count of this clone is one. The chain is built from TRBV9 and TRBJ1-4; D not certain. The V gene lost 0 bases and the J gene lost 0 bases, with 9 bases spanning the gap. This CDR3 has 16 residues. Germline CDR1 SGDLS, CDR2 YYNGEE. CDR3 region: CASSVDSGTTNEKLFF. CDR3 sequence (DNA): TGTGCCAGCAGCGTAGATTCCGGTACAACTAATGAAAAACTGTTTTTT.

This chain joins TRBV6-5 and TRBJ2-1; TRBD2 matches at 10 bases. Losses at the gene ends were 5 bases for V and 6 bases for J; bases not matched to a gene: 7. Germline assignment: CDR1 MNHEY and CDR2 SVGAGI. This CDR3 region has 15 residues. The CDR3 region is CASSTSGRAGNEQFF. The CDR3 DNA sequence: TGTGCCAGCAGTACGAGCGGGAGGGCCGGCAATGAGCAGTTCTTC.

The chain combines TRBV7-3 with TRBJ2-1; 8 positions match TRBD1. The CDR3 contains 15 residues. Germline values: CDR1 SGHTA, CDR2 FQGTGA. The ends lost 5 bases at V and 7 bases at J; junction bases unmatched: 10. CDR3 amino acids: CASSPQGAAPNEQFF. CDR3 nucleotide sequence: TGTGCCAGCAGCCCCCAGGGGGCCGCCCCTAATGAGCAGTTCTTC.

The rearrangement joins TRBV4-1 to TRBJ2-2; the match to TRBD2 covers 7 bases. Germline CDR1 is MGHRA and CDR2 is YSYEKL. V was clipped by 4 bases and J by 1 base; unmatched bases: 6. The CDR3 is made up of 16 amino acids. For the CDR3, the DNA is TGCGCCAGCAGCCGAGGACTAGTCCTGAACACCGGGGAGCTGTTTTTT. Translating gives CASSRGLVLNTGELFF.

This clone has more than one count but fewer than ten. V gene TRBV11-2 combines with J gene TRBJ2-5; D is possibly TRBD2 (6 bases). The CDR3 loop spans 14 amino acids. The germline V and J ends were trimmed by 5 bases and 3 bases, with 13 bases remaining between them. Germline CDR1 reads SGHAT; CDR2 reads FQNNGV. CDR3 sequence reads: CASSPAGTKETQYF. CDR3 bases: TGTGCCAGCAGCCCCGCGGGGACCAAAGAGACCCAGTACTTC.

This clone has more than one count but fewer than ten. The V call is TRBV6-5, the J call TRBJ1-1; possible D gene TRBD1, 6 bases. Germline assignment: CDR1 MNHEY and CDR2 SVGAGI. The CDR3 consists of 15 residues. V was pared by 10 bases and J by 1 base, with 19 bases between. This CDR3 reads CATLDWGRQNTEAFF. In DNA form, the CDR3 reads TGTGCCACATTAGATTGGGGGCGACAGAACACTGAAGCTTTCTTT.

The V gene is TRBV19, the J gene TRBJ2-7; a possible D gene is TRBD2 (6 bases). The length of the CDR3 is 14 residues. V gave up 4 bases and J gave up 3 bases, with 13 bases separating them. Germline lookup yields CDR1 LNHDA and CDR2 SQIVND (reference sequence). The CDR3 loop reads CASSRAGTFYEQYF. The CDR3 nucleotides read TGTGCCAGTAGTAGGGCGGGGACCTTCTACGAGCAGTACTTC.

On this clone itself: In the same sample, other DNA sequences code for this CDR3. The chain links TRBV28 to TRBJ1-1; D perhaps matches TRBD1 (5 bases). CDR3 length: 13 amino acids. The germline V gene has CDR1 MDHEN and CDR2 SYDVKM. Trimming took off 5 bases at V and 4 bases at J, with 11 bases between the two ends. CDR3 sequence (DNA): TGTGCCAGCAGTCCTGGGGGGGGCACTGAAGCTTTCTTT. It codes for CASSPGGGTEAFF.